This entry concerns a single T cell receptor (beta chain). The antigen remains undetermined. The data stem from a study of CD8+ T cells in alopecia areata. Study-level points and caveats: Normal skin contains resident alphabeta T cells, and these are also sequenced in scalp samples.

This CDR3 region has 14 residues. Per germline, CDR1 GTSNPN and CDR2 SVGIG (reference sequence). The sequencing template was cDNA reverse transcribed from extracted RNA. The assay was immunoSEQ multiplex PCR, and TCRdb's table has in-frame clones only and misses some. The profile shows 110,000 to 150,000 clones, approximately 51% of them singletons. The investigators collected lesional scalp punch biopsies and peripheral blood from alopecia areata patients. V gene TRBV30 combines with J gene TRBJ2-5; 7 bases agree with TRBD2. The source material was CD4+ T cells sorted from blood, sampled at week 0. The clonotype originates from a human donor with alopecia areata. Here the CDR3 DNA reads TGTGCTCGGGGCCTGGGAATAGCGGGAGAGACCCAGTACTTC. Residues: CARGLGIAGETQYF.